The sequence of this T cell receptor (beta chain) was determined in a study of cytomegalovirus exposure and HLA in healthy donors (dated 2017 in TCRdb). Broadly, across the study: An earlier analysis of 587 of the donors reported 250 to 350 Gb of sequence data and 100 million to 130 million unique TCR beta sequences from about 200 million T cells. About 300 gigabases of sequencing data and around 90 million unique TCR sequences made up an early release that covered over 550 HLA-typed donors. The genetic ancestry cluster associated with self-reported Caucasian donors included 81% of the roughly 400 genotyped donors. The study was designed to test whether signatures of past pathogen exposure could be identified by cataloging public T cell receptors. Using immunosequencing, the study profiled T cell repertoires from 500 to 800 subjects and related those repertoires to cytomegalovirus serostatus. Along with the roughly 670-subject first cohort, a separate validation cohort of around 120 different subjects was used. The study combined high-throughput TCR immunosequencing, statistical association of individual TCRs with disease status, and machine learning to predict cytomegalovirus infection status. To study patterns of TCR occurrence, a later analysis re-analyzed previously published TCR beta repertoires from hundreds of donors and added high-resolution HLA genotyping. In the later analysis, no new phenotypic data were used to find candidate immune exposures; instead, reliance was placed on TCR beta sequences and their occurrence across donors. In an earlier analysis of several hundred of the donors, high-throughput TCR beta sequencing was used to judge whether each TCR beta V gene segment behaved as functional or pseudogenic. Donor age, sex, ethnicity and CMV serostatus were compiled alongside the repertoire data. A later genetic analysis took genome-wide SNP genotypes for about 65% of the 666 donors and used that subset as a discovery cohort. Every repertoire in the discovery cohort had been generated on one and the same sequencing platform. Class I and class II HLA loci were covered by the typing at four-digit resolution. The number of donors typed differed by locus, with 629-630 for A, B, C, DRB1 and DQB1, around 500 for DQA1, approximately 570 for DPA1, and some 440 for DPB1. Because of strong linkage in the cohort, roughly five DR-DQ haplotypes were treated as single units for association and clustering. On average, approximately 250,000 unique TCR beta nucleotide sequences were sequenced per donor among 350 to 400 genotyped donors of the cohort, with 15% to 20% of those sequences being non-productive. What the work shows at the level of the full study, not this receptor alone: According to the authors, the approach could potentially be generalized to other disease states and immunological phenotypes. In an earlier analysis of over 550 of the donors, most TCR beta V segments were observed in productive rearrangements about 87% or about 30% of the time, broadly matching IMGT annotations. Because counts were too low, more than 15 rarely observed V segments, including chromosome 9 orphons, were excluded from the earlier analysis of 587 of the donors. Some IMGT-functional V segments, including TRBV6-2 and TRBV6-3, could not be told apart with the 87-base-pair reads, so those segments were excluded. In a later analysis, most CMV-associated TCR beta chains were found to appear HLA-restricted, with HLA associations seemingly driven largely by CMV exposure. A cluster of highly shared sequence variants was judged likely to be a technical artifact of the sequencing pipeline. Only TCR beta chains were sequenced in this cohort, and the absence of alpha or paired-chain data limited detectable features. In a later analysis, HLA-associated TCR beta chains showed more clonal expansion and lower generation probabilities than non-associated chains that were equally common. While some public TCRs were present in many individuals, most TCR sequences turned up only very rarely across donors. In both the original and validation cohorts, the classifier was reported to diagnose cytomegalovirus status with high specificity and sensitivity. Immune exposure information for the cohort was limited to CMV serostatus. HLA typing was unavailable for some donors at each locus, so association tests used only the typed subset. A later genetic analysis reported fewer N-insertions in productive TCRs among donors in an Asian-associated ancestry cluster than the roughly 720-donor mean. The presence/absence analyses assumed that sequencing depth was roughly uniform across donors, and that assumption may not be true. In a later analysis, the rate of TCR association differed among HLA loci, with DRB1 alleles having the most associated TCRs and HLA-C alleles having the fewest. A few of the identified cytomegalovirus-associated TCR beta chains were confirmed in vitro to be specific for cytomegalovirus antigens. Assigning TCR associations to individual alleles was difficult when HLA alleles, especially DR and DQ, strongly co-occurred. The study gave a list of 150 to 200 TCR beta chains associated with cytomegalovirus. Specific HLA alleles were associated with over 15,000 TCR beta sequences at a false discovery rate of 0.05 in a later analysis. A further reported finding was that TCR beta sequences accurately predicted the HLA-A and HLA-B alleles for most subjects in the first cohort. Correlated functional status among segregating V segments might reflect linkage disequilibrium, but an unknown experimental factor could not be ruled out. In a later genetic analysis, a missense DCLRE1C variant was associated with V-gene and J-gene trimming of TCR beta chains, and the association was replicated in an independent cohort. A later analysis reported that several top co-occurrence clusters appeared linked to parvovirus B19, influenza, CMV and Epstein-Barr virus.

Libraries were prepared through the immunoSEQ multiplex PCR assay. The multiplex PCR relied on a mix of 60 forward primers for TCR Vbeta segments and 13 reverse primers for TCR Jbeta segments. Amplification of the CDR3 region of rearranged TCR beta genes was performed with a multiplex PCR assay on genomic DNA. Amplified TCR beta libraries were sequenced as 87-base-pair reads on the Illumina HiSeq System. Concerning the study's data processing: In a later analysis, tens of millions of unique TCR beta chains were counted across the approximately 640 repertoires, and approximately 11 million of these chains were shared by at least two donors. Raw reads were error-corrected and collapsed into unique sequences with a nearest-neighbor algorithm that merged closely related sequences to remove PCR and sequencing errors. Alignment of CDR3 sequences to IMGT reference sequences was used to assign V, D and J gene segments. For a sequence to be retained, a match of at least six nucleotides was required to both a V gene segment and a J gene segment. Rearrangements were classified as productive when the CDR3 lacked stop codons and remained in frame with V and J, and all other rearrangements were classified as non-productive. Following IMGT convention, CDR3 was defined as the stretch from the second conserved V-encoded cysteine up to the conserved J-encoded phenylalanine. The earlier analysis of a few hundred of the donors excluded any sequence lacking an unambiguous match to a single V gene segment. An earlier analysis of a few hundred of the donors classified V segments as functional when productive rearrangements were above 56.7% and as segregating when the standard deviation between donors was above 5%. To diagnose cytomegalovirus status from the catalog of TCR beta chain sequences, a statistical classification framework was built. A later analysis assigned V and J genes by comparing TCR nucleotide sequences with IMGT/GENE-DB human TR gene sequences. In a later analysis, CDR3 sequences and most-parsimonious VDJ recombination scenarios were assigned using the TCRdist pipeline. In a later analysis, every TCR beta chain was defined by the combination of its CDR3 amino acid sequence and its V-gene family, and reads without a unique V-gene family were dropped. A later analysis removed 500 to 650 highly shared, low-generation-probability nucleotide sequences to deal with suspected cross-contamination and a sequencing artifact. For each public chain, a later analysis derived a clonal expansion index from normalized ranks of inferred template counts within each repertoire. In a later analysis, generation probabilities were computed using a VDJ recombination model fitted to out-of-frame rearrangements, and the results were checked against IGoR. A later analysis scored TCR-TCR, TCR-HLA and TCR-CMV co-occurrence with hypergeometric tests, applying a repertoire-size bias correction to TCR pairs. A later analysis estimated false discovery rates by permuting HLA or CMV assignments 20 times. A later analysis grouped co-occurring TCRs with DBSCAN, adding TCRdist sequence similarity when clustering within HLA-allele-positive subsets. Co-occurrence clustering excluded repertoires with fewer than 30,000 or more than 120,000 public chains, plus five with anomalous nucleotide sharing. In TCRdb, the immuneACCESS table is reduced to in-frame sequences with V and J assigned. These tables do not hold every clone; where another copy was compared, an unresolved V gene accounts for under half, and the others remain unexplained. V and J calls and clone size are given by that table; D and trimming were obtained from the DNA. The sample includes about 180,000 clones, with around 81% observed a single time. The ten largest clones add up to 5% to 7% of the sample.

CDR1 and CDR2 are read off the germline V gene as MNHEY and SVGAGI. The CDR3 runs 14 amino acids, cysteine and phenylalanine included. Just CDR3 DNA is preserved here, 42 bases in frame from base 1. Between the V and J ends, shortened by 3 bases and 1 base respectively, the junction contains 6 bases. In total, more than 500 healthy bone marrow donors made up the cohort. All cohort members were sampled while nominally healthy, although unrecorded immune exposures were likely present. The donor was CMV seronegative and was included in the group of several hundred seronegative cohort members. Each donor provided a peripheral blood sample, and peripheral blood mononuclear cells were used for TCR beta sequencing. Genomic DNA extraction from the blood cell samples was performed with the Qiagen DNeasy Blood Extraction Kit. About this clone: Its antigen is unknown. Per-base quality was not reported, and no clone a single base away is much larger than it.

Sequencing was carried out using PBMCs. The sequence is built from TRBV6-5 and TRBJ2-2; a weak D assignment points to TRBD1 (5 bases agree). This clonotype originated in a middle-aged man in good health and CMV-seronegative. The CDR3 here reads CASSYQGNTGELFF. The sequenced DNA is TGTGCCAGCAGTTATCAGGGGAACACCGGGGAGCTGTTTTTT.